Following are 18 T cell receptor beta chains from one sample sequenced in a study of blood T cell repertoires in COVID-19. TCRdb's table, derived via immunoSEQ multiplex PCR, lists solely in-frame clones and lacks some. The sample has 350,000 to 400,000 clones, approximately 91% seen once. Sequencing was carried out using PBMCs or T cells enriched from blood (not recorded which). The source is a woman in her forties who had been exposed to COVID-19.

The chain links TRBV19 to TRBJ1-5; the match to TRBD1 covers 9 bases. V lost 6 bases, J lost 3 bases, and 6 bases stayed unmatched. This CDR3 spans 15 amino acids. Germline V gene sequence: CDR1 LNHDA, CDR2 SQIVND (reference sequence). This chain's CDR3 is CASREDRGYNQPQHF. CDR3 nucleotides: TGTGCCAGTAGAGAGGACAGGGGATACAATCAGCCCCAGCATTTT.

The chain combines TRBV7-9 with TRBJ2-7, with 8 bases identical to TRBD1. The CDR3 is 15 residues long. The V gene's germline CDR1 is SEHNR and CDR2 FQNEAQ (reference sequence). Trimming at V came to 5 bases and at J to 2 bases, leaving 8 bases not matched to a gene. The CDR3, as DNA: TGTGCCAGCAGCCAGTGGACAGGGTCAACCTACGAGCAGTACTTC. It yields the protein CASSQWTGSTYEQYF.

The chain carries TRBV5-1 and TRBJ1-2, with D tentatively TRBD1 (5 bases). Trimming removed 0 bases at V and 8 bases at J, with 14 bases between. CDR1 SGHRS and CDR2 YFSETQ come from the germline V gene. CDR3 size: 14 residues. This chain's CDR3 is CASSLGTGLQGYTF. The DNA for the CDR3 is TGCGCCAGCAGCTTGGGTACAGGCCTTCAAGGCTACACCTTC.

The V and J genes are TRBV29-1 and TRBJ2-4; no definite D call. From germline, CDR1 is SQVTM and CDR2 ANQGSEA. With 6 bases removed from V and 0 bases from J, the gap between germline ends came to 18 bases. This CDR3 comprises 16 residues. For the CDR3, the DNA is TGCAGCGTCGTGACACGAGCCAAACTAGCCAAAAACATTCAGTACTTC. It encodes CSVVTRAKLAKNIQYF.

The J gene is TRBJ1-2, the V gene TRBV5-1; 7 bases are a match to TRBD1. The CDR3 has 16 amino acids. The germline V gene encodes CDR1 SGHRS and CDR2 YFSETQ. J lost 8 bases, V lost 4 bases, and 17 bases had no gene match. Written as DNA, the CDR3 is TGCGCCAGCAGCCTGGAGGGTCCAGGGGGTTACGCAGGCTACACCTTC. This translates into CASSLEGPGGYAGYTF.

The chain combines TRBV5-1 with TRBJ1-1, with 8 nucleotides matching TRBD1. This CDR3 is 16 amino acids long. Germline loops: CDR1 SGHRS, CDR2 YFSETQ. V trimming: 2 bases; J trimming: 0 bases; junction bases outside the gene matches: 6. The CDR3 reads CASSLLPTGVNTEAFF. In DNA form, the CDR3 reads TGCGCCAGCAGCTTACTCCCGACAGGGGTGAACACTGAAGCTTTCTTT.

This clone was found once. The chain is built from TRBV19 and TRBJ2-7; 9 bases match TRBD1. J was trimmed by 4 bases and V by 3 bases; bases with no gene match: 7. The CDR3 contains 15 residues. Per germline, CDR1 LNHDA and CDR2 SQIVND (reference sequence). The CDR3 coding sequence is TGTGCCAGTAGTATGTTGGGACAGGGAGTATACGAGCAGTACTTC. Translated: CASSMLGQGVYEQYF.

The chain couples TRBV18 to TRBJ1-2, with 8 bases fitting TRBD1. The CDR3 sequence is 15 residues long. Germline lookup yields CDR1 KGHSH and CDR2 LQKENI. With V trimmed by 6 bases and J by 7 bases, 13 bases remained unmatched. In DNA, the CDR3 is TGTGCCAGCTCCCGAGGGACAGGCGATAATATTGGCTACACCTTC. The encoded protein is CASSRGTGDNIGYTF.

The chain employs TRBV2 and TRBJ1-1; D may be TRBD1 (5 bases). Germline V gives CDR1 SNHLY, CDR2 FYNNEI. This CDR3 has 12 amino acids. V lost 5 bases and J 8 bases, leaving 12 bases between the germline ends. The CDR3 DNA follows: TGTGCCAGCAGTAGAGTACGGACAGAAGCTTTCTTT. Translation: CASSRVRTEAFF. Full variable domain (outside the CDR3, taken from reference TRBV2 and TRBJ1-1): EPEVTQTPSHQVTQMGQEVILRCVPISNHLYFYWYRQILGQKVEFLVSFYNNEISEKSEIFDDQFSVERPDGSNFTLKIRSTKLEDSAMYFCASSRVRTEAFFGQGTRLTVV.

The chain links TRBV21-1 to TRBJ1-1; TRBD1, the table's D call, lacks a check against the DNA. TRBV21-1 is noted as a pseudogene. This CDR3 region has 16 residues. CDR3 protein: CASSNRSSQGAAEAFF. CDR3 DNA: TGTGCCAGCAGCAACAGAAGCAGTCAGGGGGCCGCTGAAGCTTTCTTT.

V and J are TRBV5-1 and TRBJ1-2; TRBD1 agrees at 7 bases. This CDR3 is built from 19 residues. Per the germline V gene, CDR1 is SGHRS and CDR2 is YFSETQ. V shed 0 bases and J 8 bases; nucleotides not matched to a gene: 22. The DNA for the CDR3 is TGCGCCAGCAGCTTGGGGGATTCAACCGGGACAGCAAATAGGGGAGGCTACACCTTC. It yields the protein CASSLGDSTGTANRGGYTF.

The gene calls are TRBV6-5 and TRBJ1-2, with 7 bases aligning to TRBD1. Losses at the gene ends were 6 bases for V and 2 bases for J; bases not matched to a gene: 9. From germline, CDR1 is MNHEY and CDR2 SVGAGI. The CDR3 covers 15 residues. For the CDR3, the DNA is TGTGCCAGCAGGGTGCGGACAGGAATCAACTATGGCTACACCTTC. Protein: CASRVRTGINYGYTF.

V and J are TRBV11-2 and TRBJ1-3; no clear D. The CDR3 sequence is 17 residues long. Germline CDR1 reads SGHAT; CDR2 reads FQNNGV. Trimming shortened V by 1 base and J by 0 bases, and 13 bases separated the two germline ends. The CDR3 is CASSLARFRGSGNTIYF. CDR3 nucleotides: TGTGCCAGCAGCTTAGCCCGCTTCCGGGGCTCTGGAAACACCATATATTTT.

In this sample, this clone turned up once. The chain couples TRBV7-2 to TRBJ1-4, with TRBD1 as a possible D gene (6 bases). Trimming removed 3 bases from V and 7 bases from J, with 12 bases in between. The CDR3 loop spans 14 amino acids. Germline V gives CDR1 SGHTA, CDR2 FQGNSA. This CDR3 reads CASSFLTGGEKLFF. CDR3 DNA: TGTGCCAGCAGCTTCTTGACAGGTGGTGAAAAACTGTTTTTT.

The J gene is TRBJ2-2, the V gene TRBV7-6; D perhaps matches TRBD2 (7 bases). This CDR3 has 16 amino acids. The ends were cut back, 4 bases at V and 1 base at J, with 13 bases in the middle. Per germline, CDR1 SGHVS and CDR2 FNYEAQ. CDR3 DNA: TGTGCCAGCAGCTCTCGGGGAGGGGGGAACACCGGGGAGCTGTTTTTT. Its protein product is CASSSRGGGNTGELFF. The full variable domain, completed using reference TRBV7-6 and TRBJ2-2, is GAGVSQSPRYKVTKRGQDVALRCDPISGHVSLYWYRQALGQGPEFLTYFNYEAQQDKSGLPNDRFSAERPEGSISTLTIQRTEQRDSAMYRCASSSRGGGNTGELFFGEGSRLTVL.

V usage is TRBV30 and J usage is TRBJ1-4, with D maybe TRBD1 (5 bases). CDR1 is GTSNPN and CDR2 is SVGIG in the germline V gene (reference sequence). V dropped 5 bases and J dropped 6 bases, with 10 bases sitting between them. The CDR3 loop spans 12 amino acids. This CDR3 reads CAWQGLDEKLFF. CDR3 coding DNA: TGTGCCTGGCAGGGATTGGATGAAAAACTGTTTTTT.

The V and J genes are TRBV10-3 and TRBJ2-2, with 7 nucleotides matching TRBD1. The CDR3 covers 13 residues. Germline V CDR1 and CDR2: ENHRY, SYGVKD. J was trimmed by 6 bases and V by 6 bases; bases with no gene match: 4. The CDR3 spells CAIRLTGAGELFF. The CDR3 nucleotides are TGTGCCATCAGATTAACAGGGGCCGGGGAGCTGTTTTTT.

The chain uses TRBV6-6 and TRBJ1-5; D is undetermined. CDR3 length: 15 amino acids. Germline V gene sequence: CDR1 MNHNY, CDR2 SVGAGI (reference sequence). Trimming stripped 2 bases from V and 4 bases from J, with 12 bases between. The CDR3 reads CASSYSMGPNQPQHF. CDR3 DNA: TGTGCCAGCAGTTACAGTATGGGCCCAAATCAGCCCCAGCATTTT.